Each of the 29 T cell receptor beta chains below was sequenced from the same sample in a study of technical replicates of blood from a handful of donors. Only in-frame clones appear in the TCRdb table, and some are missing; sequencing was by immunoSEQ multiplex PCR. This sample has about 80,000 clones, with approximately 94% found just once. The sequenced sample consisted of T cells isolated from PBMCs. These receptor sequences come from a human donor in good health.

The chain couples TRBV10-3 to TRBJ2-7; 9 bases agree with TRBD1. Germline V gene lookup returns CDR1 ENHRY and CDR2 SYGVKD. This CDR3 region has 16 residues. V was pared by 5 bases and J by 1 base, with 9 bases of the junction left unmatched. Written as DNA, the CDR3 is TGTGCCATCAGTTACTCCACAGGGGGCAGTTCCTACGAGCAGTACTTC. It codes for CAISYSTGGSSYEQYF.

The gene calls are TRBV29-1 and TRBJ2-5, with 12 nucleotides matching TRBD2. V shed 6 bases, J shed 4 bases, and the junction held 6 bases outside the gene matches. The CDR3 has 14 residues. In germline, CDR1 is SQVTM, CDR2 ANQGSEA. The CDR3 here is CSVDTSGRTETQYF. CDR3 DNA sequence: TGCAGCGTGGATACTAGCGGGAGGACAGAGACCCAGTACTTC.

The sample holds one count of this clone. The V and J genes are TRBV5-5 and TRBJ1-2; no clear D. The CDR3 covers 16 residues. Looked up from germline, CDR1 is SGHKS and CDR2 is YYEKEE (reference sequence). Trimming shortened V by 4 bases and J by 2 bases, and 18 bases separated the two germline ends. The DNA of the CDR3 is TGTGCCAGCAGCATCCTACAGTCCGCAGCCAACTATGGCTACACCTTC. It codes for CASSILQSAANYGYTF.

This sequence joins TRBV2 and TRBJ2-7, with 10 bases that match TRBD2. The J segment lost 7 bases and the V segment lost 6 bases, leaving 9 bases of the junction unmatched. Germline CDR1 SNHLY, CDR2 FYNNEI. The CDR3 has 14 amino acids. CDR3 in DNA: TGTGCCAGCAGAACGACTAGCGGGCGGGGTGAGCAGTACTTC. Translation gives CASRTTSGRGEQYF.

The chain combines TRBV15 with TRBJ2-7; maybe TRBD1 (5 bases). The CDR3 has 13 amino acids. The germline gives CDR1 LNHNV, CDR2 YYDKDF (reference sequence). Trimming pared 2 bases from V and 3 bases from J, leaving 8 bases between. The CDR3 reads CATSRQDSYEQYF. The CDR3 DNA sequence: TGTGCCACCAGCAGACAAGACAGCTACGAGCAGTACTTC.

The V gene is TRBV4-1, the J gene TRBJ1-4; D is unresolved. The V and J ends lost 1 base and 13 bases respectively, with 10 bases between them. This CDR3 is 12 amino acids long. Germline assignment: CDR1 MGHRA and CDR2 YSYEKL. The CDR3 sequence is CASSQVGRVLFF. CDR3 DNA sequence: TGCGCCAGCAGCCAAGTGGGGAGGGTACTGTTTTTT.

This chain connects TRBV4-1 to TRBJ2-1; 9 bases agree with TRBD2. There are 15 residues in the CDR3. V gave up 1 base and J gave up 7 bases; unmatched junction bases: 5. Germline V gene sequence: CDR1 MGHRA, CDR2 YSYEKL. The CDR3 DNA follows: TGCGCCAGCAGCCAAGGTGTTAGCGGGGGAAATGAGCAGTTCTTC. Translated, it gives CASSQGVSGGNEQFF.

CDR3 in amino acids: CASSQGAGPLLLTEAFF. For the CDR3, the DNA is TGTGCCAGCAGCCAAGGGGCGGGCCCGCTTTTACTCACTGAAGCTTTCTTT. The V gene is TRBV14, the J gene TRBJ1-1; D is ambiguous. Trimming shortened V by 1 base and J by 4 bases, and 19 bases separated the two germline ends. The CDR3 has 17 amino acids. Germline loops: CDR1 SGHDN, CDR2 FVKESK.

The gene calls are TRBV9 and TRBJ2-7; 11 nucleotides line up with TRBD2. Germline CDR1 is SGDLS and CDR2 is YYNGEE. This CDR3 comprises 16 residues. The V gene end was trimmed by 3 bases and the J gene end by 1 base; junction bases not matched to a gene: 6. The CDR3 protein is CASSGSGRVGSYEQYF. In DNA, the CDR3 is TGTGCCAGCAGCGGTAGCGGGAGGGTTGGATCCTACGAGCAGTACTTC. The entire variable domain, with the rest obtained from reference TRBV9 and TRBJ2-7, is as follows: DSGVTQTPKHLITATGQRVTLRCSPRSGDLSVYWYQQSLDQGLQFLIQYYNGEERAKGNILERFSAQQFPDLHSELNLSSLELGDSALYFCASSGSGRVGSYEQYFGPGTRLTVT.

The chain uses TRBV19 and TRBJ1-1, with D hard to call. CDR3 length: 13 amino acids. V lost 5 bases and J 4 bases, leaving 11 bases between the germline ends. The germline V gene encodes CDR1 LNHDA and CDR2 SQIVND (reference sequence). DNA for the CDR3: TGTGCCAGTAGTGAGGGAGGCGTCACTGAAGCTTTCTTT. Translated: CASSEGGVTEAFF.

There are a few counts of this clone. J is TRBJ1-1 and V is TRBV18; no clear D gene. The CDR3 is made up of 14 amino acids. V was shortened by 4 bases and J by 1 base, with 10 bases between the two germline ends. Germline V gene sequence: CDR1 KGHSH, CDR2 LQKENI. Here the CDR3 DNA reads TGTGCCAGCTCACTGGAGACCCGGAACACTGAAGCTTTCTTT. It codes for CASSLETRNTEAFF.

The chain uses TRBV28 and TRBJ2-7, with 9 nucleotides matching TRBD1. CDR3 size: 15 residues. Germline CDR1 and CDR2: MDHEN and SYDVKM. J was trimmed by 2 bases and V by 4 bases; bases with no gene match: 6. In DNA form, the CDR3 reads TGTGCCAGCAGTTCATCCGGGACAGGGCCCTACGAGCAGTACTTC. This encodes CASSSSGTGPYEQYF.

This rearrangement joins TRBV27 to TRBJ2-7; the D gene is possibly TRBD1 (6 bases). CDR1 is MNHEY and CDR2 is SMNVEV in the germline V gene (reference sequence). V was cut by 3 bases and J by 2 bases, with 11 bases left in between. The length of the CDR3 is 14 residues. CDR3 residues: CASSFSQGPYEQYF. CDR3 nucleotide sequence: TGTGCCAGCAGTTTTTCACAGGGCCCCTACGAGCAGTACTTC.

The chain joins TRBV5-8 to TRBJ1-1; D not resolved. The germline V and J ends were trimmed by 0 bases and 1 base, with 7 bases remaining between them. Germline V lookup: CDR1 SGHTS, CDR2 YDEGEE. This CDR3 spans 14 amino acids. CDR3 region: CASSLALKNTEAFF. The CDR3, as DNA: TGTGCCAGCAGCTTGGCACTAAAGAACACTGAAGCTTTCTTT.

The chain has TRBV4-1 and TRBJ1-4; 11 nucleotides align to TRBD1. Unmatched junction bases numbered 4, after V lost 4 bases and J lost 6 bases. The CDR3 totals 15 residues. Germline V gene sequence: CDR1 MGHRA, CDR2 YSYEKL. The CDR3 loop reads CASSPRDRGDEKLFF. The CDR3 DNA reads as TGCGCCAGCAGCCCAAGGGACAGGGGGGATGAAAAACTGTTTTTT.

The gene calls are TRBV5-4 and TRBJ2-1; 9 nucleotides agree with TRBD2. The trim removed 0 bases at V and 4 bases at J, leaving 5 bases unmatched. The CDR3 spans 16 residues. Germline values: CDR1 SGHNT, CDR2 YYREEE (reference sequence). CDR3 loop: CASSLEASGGYNEQFF. In nucleotides, the CDR3 is TGTGCCAGCAGCTTGGAAGCCAGCGGGGGGTACAATGAGCAGTTCTTC.

This chain joins TRBV9 and TRBJ1-2, with D possibly being TRBD1 (6 bases). This CDR3 comprises 15 residues. Looked up from germline, CDR1 is SGDLS and CDR2 is YYNGEE. The V and J ends lost 0 bases and 7 bases respectively, with 16 bases between them. The CDR3 DNA follows: TGTGCCAGCAGCGTAGGCGGTACGGGGGGCTTTGGCTACACCTTC. Translation: CASSVGGTGGFGYTF.

The chain recombines TRBV19 with TRBJ2-2, with TRBD2 matching 8 bases. CDR3 length: 19 residues. J lost 0 bases, V lost 3 bases, and 12 bases had no gene match. Per germline, CDR1 LNHDA and CDR2 SQIVND (reference sequence). Here the CDR3 reads CASSISLWREASNTGELFF. The CDR3 bases are TGTGCCAGTAGTATTTCCTTATGGCGGGAGGCCTCGAACACCGGGGAGCTGTTTTTT.

This clone was seen more than once but under ten times. The chain recombines TRBV6-4 with TRBJ2-2; D is unclear. Germline-derived CDR1 and CDR2 are MRHNA and SNTAGT. The germline V and J ends were trimmed by 4 bases and 3 bases, with 6 bases remaining between them. The CDR3 extends over 13 amino acids. In DNA, the CDR3 is TGTGCCAGCAGTGCCGACTACACCGGGGAGCTGTTTTTT. Translating it yields CASSADYTGELFF.

The chain employs TRBV6-5 and TRBJ2-7, with D possibly matching TRBD2 (6 bases). This CDR3 spans 13 amino acids. CDR1 is MNHEY and CDR2 is SVGAGI in the germline V gene. V shed 6 bases and J shed 3 bases, with 12 bases lying between them. CDR3 region: CASSLPGLYEQYF. CDR3 coding DNA: TGTGCCAGCAGCCTGCCGGGACTCTACGAGCAGTACTTC.

This rearrangement joins TRBV14 to TRBJ2-7; tentatively, D is TRBD1 (5 bases). The CDR3 has 16 residues. Germline assignment: CDR1 SGHDN and CDR2 FVKESK. Trimming shortened V by 0 bases and J by 5 bases, and 17 bases separated the two germline ends. CDR3 amino acids: CASSQEAPGYFDEQYF. The CDR3 nucleotides are TGTGCCAGCAGCCAAGAGGCGCCAGGGTACTTTGACGAGCAGTACTTC.

The J gene is TRBJ2-7, the V gene TRBV5-6; TRBD1 aligns across 9 bases. The CDR3 covers 13 residues. Germline V gene lookup returns CDR1 SGHDT and CDR2 YYEEEE. The trim removed 5 bases at V and 5 bases at J, leaving 5 bases unmatched. CDR3 sequence (DNA): TGTGCCAGCAGTCAGGGACAGGGCAACGAGCAGTACTTC. It is translated as CASSQGQGNEQYF.

This sequence joins TRBV7-9 and TRBJ2-3; D gene uncertain. The CDR3 sequence is 11 residues long. CDR1 and CDR2 (germline): SEHNR, FQNEAQ (reference sequence). Trimming removed 3 bases from V and 7 bases from J, with 5 bases in between. DNA for the CDR3: TGTGCCAGCAGCTTCTCCTATACGCAGTATTTT. Its protein is CASSFSYTQYF.

The J gene is TRBJ2-7, the V gene TRBV11-3; 12 nucleotides align to TRBD2. Germline V CDR1 and CDR2: SGHNT, YENEEA. With 6 bases clipped from V and 4 bases from J, the junction kept 7 bases outside the gene matches. The CDR3 consists of 15 residues. The DNA of the CDR3 is TGTGCCAGCAGACCGGGACTAGCGGGCCGGTACGAGCAGTACTTC. Translating it yields CASRPGLAGRYEQYF.

A single count supports this clone. The rearrangement links TRBV5-4 to TRBJ2-3, with 7 bases matching TRBD2. The junction had 3 bases not matched to a gene; V was cut back by 4 bases and J by 4 bases. CDR3 length: 13 amino acids. CDR1 and CDR2 from the germline V gene are SGHNT and YYREEE (reference sequence). The CDR3 nucleotides read TGTGCCAGCAGCCCCAGCGGGGCAGATACGCAGTATTTT. It yields the protein CASSPSGADTQYF. Combining the CDR3 with reference TRBV5-4 and TRBJ2-3 gives the whole variable domain ETGVTQSPTHLIKTRGQQVTLRCSSQSGHNTVSWYQQALGQGPQFIFQYYREEENGRGNFPPRFSGLQFPNYSSELNVNALELDDSALYLCASSPSGADTQYFGPGTRLTVL.

This chain's CDR3 is CASTNRGQAYEQYF. In DNA form, the CDR3 reads TGTGCCAGCACAAACAGGGGTCAAGCCTACGAGCAGTACTTC. The chain employs TRBV2 and TRBJ2-7, with TRBD1 matching 7 bases. There are 14 residues in the CDR3. V lost 7 bases and J lost 2; bases outside the gene matches: 8. Germline CDR1 reads SNHLY; CDR2 reads FYNNEI. Based on the CDR3 plus reference TRBV2 and TRBJ2-7, the full variable domain is EPEVTQTPSHQVTQMGQEVILRCVPISNHLYFYWYRQILGQKVEFLVSFYNNEISEKSEIFDDQFSVERPDGSNFTLKIRSTKLEDSAMYFCASTNRGQAYEQYFGPGTRLTVT.

Concerning this clone: The sample contains more than one DNA sequence encoding this CDR3. The rearrangement joins TRBV19 to TRBJ1-1; D is unclear. With 2 bases removed from V and 0 bases from J, the gap between germline ends came to 4 bases. Germline V CDR1 and CDR2: LNHDA, SQIVND (reference sequence). The CDR3 totals 13 residues. CDR3 residues: CASSISVNTEAFF. CDR3 coding DNA: TGTGCCAGTAGTATATCAGTGAACACTGAAGCTTTCTTT.

J is TRBJ1-5 and V is TRBV6-6; D might be TRBD1 (5 bases). V lost 2 bases to trimming and J lost 7 bases, with 15 bases between them. Germline loops: CDR1 MNHNY, CDR2 SVGAGI (reference sequence). The CDR3 covers 15 residues. The CDR3 sequence is CASSYTLGEDQPQHF. The CDR3 nucleotides read TGTGCCAGCAGTTACACCTTGGGGGAGGACCAGCCCCAGCATTTT.

This chain uses TRBV7-6 with TRBJ2-7, with 11 bases fitting TRBD2. With V trimmed by 4 bases and J by 4 bases, 12 bases remained unmatched. The germline V gene has CDR1 SGHVS and CDR2 FNYEAQ. This CDR3 contains 17 residues. CDR3 residues: CASSSLLAGEMVYEQYF. CDR3 nucleotide sequence: TGTGCCAGCAGCTCCTTACTAGCGGGAGAAATGGTTTACGAGCAGTACTTC.